Listed below are T cell receptor beta chains from one sample, sequenced in a study of cytomegalovirus exposure and HLA in healthy donors. The data were produced by immunoSEQ multiplex PCR, yet TCRdb's version contains in-frame clones alone and is incomplete. Of 65,000 or so clones in the sample, approximately 67% were seen once. Input material: PBMCs. The receptors originated from a man aged 30 to 45 in good health and CMV-seronegative. CDR3s include the opening cysteine and the closing phenylalanine or tryptophan. D genes are given only for firm matches. Clone size is not always given. Where it is, it says once, few, many or a class for expanded clones.

J gene: TRBJ1-5; V gene: TRBV4-1; clone size: .; D gene: TRBD1; CDR3 protein: CASSPGQGDAGPQHF; CDR3 DNA: TGCGCCAGCAGCCCGGGACAGGGGGACGCGGGGCCCCAGCATTTT
J gene: TRBJ1-2; V gene: TRBV6-5; clone size: .; D gene: TRBD1; CDR3 protein: CASSQLGQGVYGYTF; CDR3 DNA: TGTGCCAGCAGTCAACTCGGACAGGGCGTCTATGGCTACACCTTC
J gene: TRBJ1-4; V gene: TRBV7-2; clone size: .; D gene: .; CDR3 protein: CASSPSPAKLFF; CDR3 DNA: TGTGCCAGCAGCCCAAGCCCCGCTAAGCTGTTTTTT
J gene: TRBJ1-4; V gene: TRBV7-9; clone size: few; D gene: .; CDR3 protein: CASSLEQGTAKLFF; CDR3 DNA: TGTGCCAGCAGCTTAGAACAGGGAACAGCTAAACTGTTTTTT
J gene: TRBJ1-2; V gene: TRBV2; clone size: .; D gene: .; CDR3 protein: CASSLRGSYGYTF; CDR3 DNA: TGTGCCAGCAGTCTCAGGGGAAGCTATGGCTACACCTTC
J gene: TRBJ1-2; V gene: TRBV7-9; clone size: .; D gene: TRBD1; CDR3 protein: CASSLGQGGGYTF; CDR3 DNA: TGTGCCAGCAGCTTAGGACAGGGCGGGGGCTACACCTTC
J gene: TRBJ1-5; V gene: TRBV19; clone size: .; D gene: .; CDR3 protein: CASSISGDNQPQHF; CDR3 DNA: TGTGCCAGTAGTATTTCAGGGGACAATCAGCCCCAGCATTTT
J gene: TRBJ1-1; V gene: TRBV19; clone size: .; D gene: .; CDR3 protein: CASDDAGTEAFF; CDR3 DNA: TGTGCCAGTGACGACGCGGGCACTGAAGCTTTCTTT
J gene: TRBJ1-2; V gene: TRBV19; clone size: few; D gene: .; CDR3 protein: CASTQTVRGYTF; CDR3 DNA: TGTGCCAGTACTCAGACAGTACGTGGCTACACCTTC
J gene: TRBJ1-2; V gene: TRBV7-9; clone size: once; D gene: TRBD1; CDR3 protein: CASSLDPAGTGNYGYTF; CDR3 DNA: TGTGCCAGCAGCTTAGATCCGGCAGGGACAGGGAACTATGGCTACACCTTC
J gene: TRBJ1-5; V gene: TRBV7-6; clone size: .; D gene: TRBD1; CDR3 protein: CASSLSQGNQPQHF; CDR3 DNA: TGTGCCAGCAGCTTATCACAGGGGAACCAGCCCCAGCATTTT
J gene: TRBJ2-3; V gene: TRBV9; clone size: .; D gene: .; CDR3 protein: CASSPEGGTDTQYF; CDR3 DNA: TGTGCCAGCAGCCCAGAAGGAGGGACAGATACGCAGTATTTT
J gene: TRBJ2-6; V gene: TRBV7-8; clone size: .; D gene: TRBD1; CDR3 protein: CASSTGVSGANVLTF; CDR3 DNA: TGTGCCAGCAGCACAGGGGTTTCGGGGGCCAACGTCCTGACTTTC
J gene: TRBJ1-3; V gene: TRBV4-1; clone size: .; D gene: TRBD1; CDR3 protein: CASSQQTGGLNTIYF; CDR3 DNA: TGCGCCAGCAGCCAACAGACAGGGGGCTTAAACACCATATATTTT
J gene: TRBJ2-7; V gene: TRBV7-2; clone size: .; D gene: TRBD2; CDR3 protein: CASSRSGGAYEQYF; CDR3 DNA: TGTGCCAGCAGCCGGAGCGGGGGGGCCTACGAGCAGTACTTC
J gene: TRBJ1-5; V gene: TRBV19; clone size: .; D gene: TRBD1; CDR3 protein: CASSRPGQGDQPQHF; CDR3 DNA: TGTGCCAGTAGTAGACCGGGACAGGGCGATCAGCCCCAGCATTTT
J gene: TRBJ2-2; V gene: TRBV7-7; clone size: .; D gene: .; CDR3 protein: CASSLNVGVPGELFF; CDR3 DNA: TGTGCCAGCAGCTTAAATGTCGGGGTACCCGGGGAGCTGTTTTTT
J gene: TRBJ1-4; V gene: TRBV5-1; clone size: .; D gene: TRBD1; CDR3 protein: CASTDRGEKLFF; CDR3 DNA: TGCGCCAGCACGGACAGGGGAGAAAAACTGTTTTTT
J gene: TRBJ2-1; V gene: TRBV9; clone size: .; D gene: .; CDR3 protein: CASSVANQVKQFF; CDR3 DNA: TGTGCCAGCAGCGTAGCTAACCAGGTGAAGCAGTTCTTC
J gene: TRBJ2-5; V gene: TRBV2; clone size: .; D gene: TRBD2; CDR3 protein: CASNLGLGLAGGSVASETQYF; CDR3 DNA: TGTGCCAGCAACCTGGGGCTGGGGCTAGCGGGGGGCTCGGTAGCATCAGAGACCCAGTACTTC
J gene: TRBJ1-1; V gene: TRBV6-5; clone size: .; D gene: TRBD1; CDR3 protein: CASSRDRVGTEAFF; CDR3 DNA: TGTGCCAGCAGCCGCGACAGGGTCGGGACTGAAGCTTTCTTT
J gene: TRBJ1-4; V gene: TRBV6-1; clone size: few; D gene: TRBD1; CDR3 protein: CASRGDRQGDEKLFF; CDR3 DNA: TGTGCCAGCAGGGGAGATCGTCAGGGGGACGAAAAACTGTTTTTT
J gene: TRBJ2-3; V gene: TRBV4-1; clone size: .; D gene: TRBD2; CDR3 protein: CASSLGRGGTSYTQYF; CDR3 DNA: TGCGCCAGCAGCCTAGGCCGGGGGGGCACCTCATATACGCAGTATTTT
J gene: TRBJ2-3; V gene: TRBV4-1; clone size: .; D gene: TRBD2; CDR3 protein: CASSQARGTSGTDTQYF; CDR3 DNA: TGCGCCAGCAGCCAAGCCCGGGGGACTAGCGGTACAGATACGCAGTATTTT
J gene: TRBJ1-5; V gene: TRBV2; clone size: .; D gene: .; CDR3 protein: CASSEAPGTITQPQHF; CDR3 DNA: TGTGCCAGCAGTGAAGCGCCGGGGACAATCACTCAGCCCCAGCATTTT
J gene: TRBJ1-6; V gene: TRBV27; clone size: .; D gene: .; CDR3 protein: CASSLVGTNNSPLHF; CDR3 DNA: TGTGCCAGCAGTTTAGTGGGGACTAATAATTCACCCCTCCACTTT
J gene: TRBJ1-5; V gene: TRBV7-8; clone size: .; D gene: .; CDR3 protein: CASSTQGSQPQHF; CDR3 DNA: TGTGCCAGCAGCACACAAGGGAGTCAGCCCCAGCATTTT
J gene: TRBJ2-5; V gene: TRBV5-1; clone size: .; D gene: TRBD2; CDR3 protein: CASSLASGGQETQYF; CDR3 DNA: TGCGCCAGCAGCCTGGCTAGCGGGGGCCAAGAGACCCAGTACTTC
J gene: TRBJ2-1; V gene: TRBV6-1; clone size: .; D gene: .; CDR3 protein: CASSEEADKDEQFF; CDR3 DNA: TGTGCCAGCAGTGAAGAAGCGGATAAAGATGAGCAGTTCTTC
J gene: TRBJ1-4; V gene: TRBV29-1; clone size: .; D gene: TRBD1; CDR3 protein: CSVGLRQGVFEKLFF; CDR3 DNA: TGCAGCGTGGGGCTACGACAGGGGGTTTTTGAAAAACTGTTTTTT
J gene: TRBJ2-5; V gene: TRBV18; clone size: few; D gene: .; CDR3 protein: CASSPPVHRETQYF; CDR3 DNA: TGTGCCAGCTCACCACCCGTGCATCGGGAGACCCAGTACTTC
J gene: TRBJ2-7; V gene: TRBV6-5; clone size: .; D gene: .; CDR3 protein: CASTSGFEQYF; CDR3 DNA: TGTGCCAGCACCTCGGGGTTCGAGCAGTACTTC
J gene: TRBJ2-7; V gene: TRBV7-2; clone size: .; D gene: TRBD2; CDR3 protein: CASSLTGVAGTYEQYF; CDR3 DNA: TGTGCCAGCAGCTTAACGGGAGTAGCGGGGACCTACGAGCAGTACTTC
J gene: TRBJ1-5; V gene: TRBV6-6; clone size: .; D gene: .; CDR3 protein: CASSYLGGNQPQHF; CDR3 DNA: TGTGCCAGCAGTTATCTGGGGGGGAATCAGCCCCAGCATTTT
J gene: TRBJ2-1; V gene: TRBV4-1; clone size: once; D gene: TRBD2; CDR3 protein: CASSQTSGGALDEQFF; CDR3 DNA: TGCGCCAGCAGCCAAACTAGCGGGGGGGCCTTAGATGAGCAGTTCTTC
J gene: TRBJ1-3; V gene: TRBV25-1; clone size: few; D gene: TRBD1; CDR3 protein: CASSPGQTSGNTIYF; CDR3 DNA: TGTGCCAGCAGCCCGGGACAGACCTCTGGAAACACCATATATTTT
J gene: TRBJ2-3; V gene: TRBV9; clone size: .; D gene: TRBD2; CDR3 protein: CASSVDAGGPADTQYF; CDR3 DNA: TGTGCCAGCAGCGTAGACGCGGGGGGGCCCGCAGATACGCAGTATTTT
J gene: TRBJ2-5; V gene: TRBV6-5; clone size: .; D gene: .; CDR3 protein: CASSWALQETQYF; CDR3 DNA: TGTGCCAGCAGTTGGGCCCTCCAAGAGACCCAGTACTTC
J gene: TRBJ1-1; V gene: TRBV9; clone size: .; D gene: .; CDR3 protein: CASSVVMGGDTEAFF; CDR3 DNA: TGTGCCAGCAGCGTAGTTATGGGAGGGGACACTGAAGCTTTCTTT
J gene: TRBJ2-2; V gene: TRBV18; clone size: .; D gene: .; CDR3 protein: CASSRQGPGGELFF; CDR3 DNA: TGTGCCAGCTCTAGGCAGGGGCCTGGCGGGGAGCTGTTTTTT
J gene: TRBJ2-5; V gene: TRBV6-1; clone size: once; D gene: .; CDR3 protein: CASSDRGLEETQYF; CDR3 DNA: TGTGCCAGCAGTGACAGGGGCCTGGAAGAGACCCAGTACTTC
J gene: TRBJ2-1; V gene: TRBV10-3; clone size: .; D gene: .; CDR3 protein: CAISEVTGANEQFF; CDR3 DNA: TGTGCCATCAGTGAGGTGACAGGTGCGAATGAGCAGTTCTTC
J gene: TRBJ1-2; V gene: TRBV6-5; clone size: .; D gene: TRBD1; CDR3 protein: CASSYGGGGYGYTF; CDR3 DNA: TGTGCCAGCAGTTACGGAGGGGGCGGGTATGGCTACACCTTC
J gene: TRBJ2-7; V gene: TRBV7-9; clone size: .; D gene: .; CDR3 protein: CASSETGSYEQYF; CDR3 DNA: TGTGCCAGCAGCGAAACAGGAAGCTACGAGCAGTACTTC
J gene: TRBJ1-1; V gene: TRBV13; clone size: once; D gene: .; CDR3 protein: CASSIGGAKGTEAFF; CDR3 DNA: TGTGCCAGCAGCATTGGAGGGGCGAAGGGGACTGAAGCTTTCTTT
J gene: TRBJ2-2; V gene: TRBV9; clone size: .; D gene: TRBD2; CDR3 protein: CASSPSGLAGGPSTGELFF; CDR3 DNA: TGTGCCAGCAGCCCCAGCGGACTAGCGGGGGGGCCGAGCACCGGGGAGCTGTTTTTT
J gene: TRBJ2-2; V gene: TRBV5-1; clone size: .; D gene: TRBD2; CDR3 protein: CASQGLTGELFF; CDR3 DNA: TGCGCCAGCCAGGGACTAACCGGGGAGCTGTTTTTT
J gene: TRBJ2-4; V gene: TRBV2; clone size: .; D gene: .; CDR3 protein: CASRETEAKNIQYF; CDR3 DNA: TGTGCCAGCAGGGAGACTGAAGCCAAAAACATTCAGTACTTC
J gene: TRBJ2-7; V gene: TRBV2; clone size: .; D gene: TRBD1; CDR3 protein: CASTINRGPNEQYF; CDR3 DNA: TGTGCCAGCACCATAAACAGGGGGCCAAACGAGCAGTACTTC
J gene: TRBJ2-5; V gene: TRBV11-2; clone size: few; D gene: TRBD2; CDR3 protein: CASSLEASGDQETQYF; CDR3 DNA: TGTGCCAGCAGCTTAGAGGCTAGCGGGGACCAAGAGACCCAGTACTTC